Shown below are 9 T cell receptor beta chains from a single sample sequenced in a study of T-cell reconstitution after alpha-beta-depleted transplantation in children. Molecular barcoding with unique molecular identifiers was used for the TCRbeta library. TCRdb called the PCR reads again in MiXCR, with one record for every CDR3 protein. The sample contains 380,000 or so distinct CDR3 sequences, about an eighth of which appear only once. The sample in question was PBMCs, obtained from the stem cell graft. The receptors originated from a human donor who donated a stem cell graft to a child with Fanconi anemia.

This clonotype appeared a few times. The genes are TRBV3-1 and TRBJ2-4; TRBD1 might be the D (6 bases). V lost 6 bases and J 6 bases, leaving 15 bases between the germline ends. Germline V gives CDR1 LGHDT, CDR2 YNNKEL (reference sequence). This CDR3 has 14 amino acids. The CDR3 is CASSPRTDLNIQYF. The DNA of the CDR3 is TGTGCCAGCAGTCCGAGGACAGATCTAAACATTCAGTACTTC. The whole variable domain, remainder taken from reference TRBV3-1 and TRBJ2-4, is DTAVSQTPKYLVTQMGNDKSIKCEQNLGHDTMYWYKQDSKKFLKIMFSYNNKELIINETVPNRFSPKSPDKAHLNLHINSLELGDSAVYFCASSPRTDLNIQYFGAGTRLSVL.

With regard to this clonotype: Compared with germline, one end of the junction differs, possibly owing to a read error. This chain links TRBV6-1 with TRBJ1-1; a possible D gene is TRBD1 (6 bases). In germline, CDR1 is MNHNS, CDR2 SASEGT. The CDR3 is 15 residues long. The CDR3 spells CASSTTQGVKTEAFF. The CDR3 DNA follows: TGTGCCAGCAGCACGACACAGGGTGTGAAAACTGAAGCTTTCTTT.

The chain joins TRBV7-3 to TRBJ2-2; D remains unclear. With 2 bases removed from V and 7 bases from J, the gap between germline ends came to 8 bases. The germline gives CDR1 SGHTA, CDR2 FQGTGA. The CDR3 has 13 residues. CDR3 in amino acids: CASSLEYGGELFF. The CDR3 DNA is TGTGCCAGCAGCTTAGAGTATGGCGGGGAGCTGTTTTTT.

This clonotype turned up a few times. The rearrangement links TRBV30 to TRBJ1-2; D ambiguous. The V gene's germline CDR1 is GTSNPN and CDR2 SVGIG (reference sequence). The CDR3 extends over 14 amino acids. The ends were cut back, 2 bases at V and 0 bases at J, with 10 bases in the middle. The CDR3 here is CAWSMGLSNYGYTF. Written as DNA, the CDR3 is TGTGCCTGGAGTATGGGTCTTTCTAACTATGGCTACACCTTC.

This clonotype was picked up many times. V gene TRBV20-1 combines with J gene TRBJ2-3; 12 bases align to TRBD2. The length of the CDR3 is 14 residues. Germline V CDR1 and CDR2: DFQATT, SNEGSKA (reference sequence). Unmatched junction bases numbered 6, after V lost 2 bases and J lost 9 bases. The CDR3 loop reads CSARPRTSGATQYF. The CDR3, as DNA: TGCAGTGCTAGACCAAGGACTAGCGGGGCGACGCAGTATTTT.

There are many counts of this clonotype. This rearrangement joins TRBV27 to TRBJ2-1; D is unclear. V lost 5 bases and J lost 3, with 17 bases in between. The CDR3 totals 16 residues. Germline loops: CDR1 MNHEY, CDR2 SMNVEV (reference sequence). The CDR3 is CASSPLVGALYNEQFF. CDR3 sequence (DNA): TGTGCCAGCAGTCCCCTTGTGGGCGCCCTCTACAATGAGCAGTTCTTC.

The V and J genes are TRBV5-1 and TRBJ2-3, with a tentative D call TRBD1 (6 bases). V was trimmed by 2 bases and J by 5 bases, leaving 12 bases between them. There are 14 residues in the CDR3. In germline, CDR1 is SGHRS, CDR2 YFSETQ. The CDR3 region is CASSFKGGEDTQYF. CDR3 nucleotides: TGCGCCAGCAGCTTTAAAGGGGGAGAAGATACGCAGTATTTT.

This clonotype was counted only a few times. The chain carries TRBV20-1 and TRBJ1-1; weak D call: TRBD1 (5 bases). Germline values: CDR1 DFQATT, CDR2 SNEGSKA (reference sequence). The CDR3 contains 11 residues. V was clipped by 4 bases and J by 5 bases, with 8 bases between them. The CDR3 nucleotides read TGCAGTGCTAAGGGGCGGACTGAAGCTTTCTTT. Translating it yields CSAKGRTEAFF.

The chain is built from TRBV5-1 and TRBJ1-1, with 9 bases fitting TRBD1. This CDR3 spans 15 amino acids. The V and J ends lost 5 bases and 1 base, in that order; junction bases with no gene match: 6. Germline CDR1 reads SGHRS; CDR2 reads YFSETQ. The DNA of the CDR3 is TGCGCCAGCAGAGAAACAGGGGGCAAGAACACTGAAGCTTTCTTT. Translated: CASRETGGKNTEAFF.